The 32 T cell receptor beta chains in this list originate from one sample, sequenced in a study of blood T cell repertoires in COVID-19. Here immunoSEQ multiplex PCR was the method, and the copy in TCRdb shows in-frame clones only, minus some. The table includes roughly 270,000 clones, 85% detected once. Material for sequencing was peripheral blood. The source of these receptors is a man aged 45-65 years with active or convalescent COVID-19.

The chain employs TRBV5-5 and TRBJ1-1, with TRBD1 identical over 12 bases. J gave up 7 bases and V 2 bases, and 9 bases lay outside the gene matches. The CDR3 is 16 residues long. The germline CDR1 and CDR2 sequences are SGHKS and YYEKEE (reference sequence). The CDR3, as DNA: TGTGCCAGCAGCTTCGTCGGGACAGGGGGCGTCGGTGAAGCTTTCTTT. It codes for CASSFVGTGGVGEAFF.

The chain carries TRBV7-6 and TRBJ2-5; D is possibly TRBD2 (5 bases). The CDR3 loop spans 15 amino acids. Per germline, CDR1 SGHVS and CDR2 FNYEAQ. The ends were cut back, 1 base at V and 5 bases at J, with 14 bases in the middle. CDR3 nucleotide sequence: TGTGCCAGCAGCTTAGTAGGCAGTTGGAGGGAGACCCAGTACTTC. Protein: CASSLVGSWRETQYF.

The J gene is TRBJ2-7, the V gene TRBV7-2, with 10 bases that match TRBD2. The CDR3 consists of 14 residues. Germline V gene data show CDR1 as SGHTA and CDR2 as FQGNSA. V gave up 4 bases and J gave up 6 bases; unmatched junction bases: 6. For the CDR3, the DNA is TGTGCCAGCAGCTCCACTAGCGGGATTGGCGAGCAGTACTTC. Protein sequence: CASSSTSGIGEQYF.

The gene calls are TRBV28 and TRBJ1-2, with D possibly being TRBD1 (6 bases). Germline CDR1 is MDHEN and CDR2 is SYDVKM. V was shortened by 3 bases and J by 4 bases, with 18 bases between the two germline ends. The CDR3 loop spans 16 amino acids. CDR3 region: CASSFRQGQRSYGYTF. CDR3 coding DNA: TGTGCCAGCAGTTTCCGGCAGGGGCAGCGAAGCTATGGCTACACCTTC.

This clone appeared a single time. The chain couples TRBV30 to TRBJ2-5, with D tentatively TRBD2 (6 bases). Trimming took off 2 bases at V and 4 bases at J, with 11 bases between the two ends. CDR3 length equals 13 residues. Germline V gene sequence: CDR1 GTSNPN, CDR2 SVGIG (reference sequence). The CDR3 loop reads CAWSRLVRETQYF. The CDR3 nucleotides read TGTGCCTGGAGTCGACTAGTCAGAGAGACCCAGTACTTC. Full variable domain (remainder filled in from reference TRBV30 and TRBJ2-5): SQTIHQWPATLVQPVGSPLSLECTVEGTSNPNLYWYRQAAGRGLQLLFYSVGIGQISSEVPQNLSASRPQDRQFILSSKKLLLSDSGFYLCAWSRLVRETQYFGPGTRLLVL.

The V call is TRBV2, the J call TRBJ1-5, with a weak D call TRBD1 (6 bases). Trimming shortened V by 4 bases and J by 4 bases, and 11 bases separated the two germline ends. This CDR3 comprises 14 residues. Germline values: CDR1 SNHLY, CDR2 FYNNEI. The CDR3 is CASSVQGGNQPQHF. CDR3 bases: TGTGCCAGCAGTGTACAGGGTGGAAATCAGCCCCAGCATTTT.

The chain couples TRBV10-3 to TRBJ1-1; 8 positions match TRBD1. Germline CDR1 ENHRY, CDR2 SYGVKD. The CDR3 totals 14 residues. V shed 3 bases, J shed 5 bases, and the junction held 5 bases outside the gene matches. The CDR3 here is CAISDSQGETEAFF. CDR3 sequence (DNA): TGTGCCATCAGTGATTCACAGGGGGAAACTGAAGCTTTCTTT.

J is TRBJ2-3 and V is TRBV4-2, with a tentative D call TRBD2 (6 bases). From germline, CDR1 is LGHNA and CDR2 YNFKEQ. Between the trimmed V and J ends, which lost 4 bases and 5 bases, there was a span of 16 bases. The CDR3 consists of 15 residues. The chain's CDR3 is CASSRDRESLDTQYF. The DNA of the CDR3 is TGTGCCAGCAGCCGGGACCGGGAGTCGCTAGATACGCAGTATTTT.

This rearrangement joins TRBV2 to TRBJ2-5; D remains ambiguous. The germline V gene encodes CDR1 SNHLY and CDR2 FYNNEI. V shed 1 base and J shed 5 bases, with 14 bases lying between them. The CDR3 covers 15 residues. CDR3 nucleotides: TGTGCCAGCAGTGAAGACACAACAGCTGGGGAGACCCAGTACTTC. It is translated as CASSEDTTAGETQYF.

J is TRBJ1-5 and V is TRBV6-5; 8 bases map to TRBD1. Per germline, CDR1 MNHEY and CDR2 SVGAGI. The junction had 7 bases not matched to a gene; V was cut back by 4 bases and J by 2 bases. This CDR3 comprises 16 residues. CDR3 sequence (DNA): TGTGCCAGCAGTTCTTACAGGGGGAGTGGCAATCAGCCCCAGCATTTT. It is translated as CASSSYRGSGNQPQHF.

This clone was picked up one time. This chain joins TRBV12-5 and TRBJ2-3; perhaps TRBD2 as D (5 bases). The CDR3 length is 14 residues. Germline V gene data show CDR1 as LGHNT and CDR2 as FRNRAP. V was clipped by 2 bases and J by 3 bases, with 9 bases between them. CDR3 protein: CASGLTAGTDTQYF. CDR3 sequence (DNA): TGTGCTAGTGGTTTGACGGCGGGTACAGATACGCAGTATTTT.

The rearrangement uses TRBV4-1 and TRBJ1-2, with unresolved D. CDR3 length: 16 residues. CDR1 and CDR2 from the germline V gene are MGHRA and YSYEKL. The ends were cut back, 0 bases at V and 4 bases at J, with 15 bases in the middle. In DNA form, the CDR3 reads TGCGCCAGCAGCCAAGATCTTAGGGAGACCCCCTATGGCTACACCTTC. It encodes CASSQDLRETPYGYTF.

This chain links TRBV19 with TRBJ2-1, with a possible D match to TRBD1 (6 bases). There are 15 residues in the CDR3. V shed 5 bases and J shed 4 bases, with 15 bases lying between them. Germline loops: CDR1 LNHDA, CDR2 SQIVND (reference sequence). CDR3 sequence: CASSGQTGLYNEQFF. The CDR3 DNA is TGTGCCAGTAGTGGACAGACGGGGTTATACAATGAGCAGTTCTTC.

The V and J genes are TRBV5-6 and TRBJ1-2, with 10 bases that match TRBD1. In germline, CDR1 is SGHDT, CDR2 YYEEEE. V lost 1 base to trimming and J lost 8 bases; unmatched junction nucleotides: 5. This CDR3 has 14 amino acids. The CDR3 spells CASSLLGQGIGYTF. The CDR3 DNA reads TGTGCCAGCAGCTTGTTGGGACAGGGGATCGGCTACACCTTC.

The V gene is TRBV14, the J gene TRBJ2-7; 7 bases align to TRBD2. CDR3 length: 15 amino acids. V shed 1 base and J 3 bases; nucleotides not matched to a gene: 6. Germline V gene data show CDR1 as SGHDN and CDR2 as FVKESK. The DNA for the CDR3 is TGTGCCAGCAGCCAAGTCCCTAGCGGAGTCTACGAGCAGTACTTC. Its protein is CASSQVPSGVYEQYF. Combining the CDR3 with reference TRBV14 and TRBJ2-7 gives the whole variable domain EAGVTQFPSHSVIEKGQTVTLRCDPISGHDNLYWYRRVMGKEIKFLLHFVKESKQDESGMPNNRFLAERTGGTYSTLKVQPAELEDSGVYFCASSQVPSGVYEQYFGPGTRLTVT.

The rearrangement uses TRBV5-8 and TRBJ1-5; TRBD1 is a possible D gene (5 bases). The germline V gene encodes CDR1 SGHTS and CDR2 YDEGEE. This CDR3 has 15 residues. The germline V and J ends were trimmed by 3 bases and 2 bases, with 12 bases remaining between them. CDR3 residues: CASSSWAGGNQPQHF. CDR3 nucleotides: TGTGCCAGCAGCTCTTGGGCGGGGGGCAATCAGCCCCAGCATTTT.

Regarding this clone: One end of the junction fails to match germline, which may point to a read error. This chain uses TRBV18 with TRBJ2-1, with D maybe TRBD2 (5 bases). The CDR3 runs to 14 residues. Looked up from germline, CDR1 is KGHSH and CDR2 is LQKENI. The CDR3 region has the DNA TGTGCCACCTCAGGTGGGAGCTCCTACAATGAGCAGTTCTTC. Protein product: CATSGGSSYNEQFF.

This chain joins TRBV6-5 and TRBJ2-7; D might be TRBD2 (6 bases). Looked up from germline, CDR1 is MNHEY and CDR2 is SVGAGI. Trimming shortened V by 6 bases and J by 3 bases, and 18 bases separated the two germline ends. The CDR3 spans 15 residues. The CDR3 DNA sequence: TGTGCCAGCAGAATATACCATGGGGGGTTCTACGAGCAGTACTTC. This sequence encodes CASRIYHGGFYEQYF.

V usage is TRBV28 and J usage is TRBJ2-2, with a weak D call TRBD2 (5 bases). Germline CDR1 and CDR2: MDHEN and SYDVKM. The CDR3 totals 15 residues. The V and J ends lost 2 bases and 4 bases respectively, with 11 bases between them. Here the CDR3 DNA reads TGTGCCAGCAGTTTACGGGGAGTCGGCACCGGGGAGCTGTTTTTT. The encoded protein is CASSLRGVGTGELFF. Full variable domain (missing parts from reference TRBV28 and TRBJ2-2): DVKVTQSSRYLVKRTGEKVFLECVQDMDHENMFWYRQDPGLGLRLIYFSYDVKMKEKGDIPEGYSVSREKKERFSLILESASTNQTSMYLCASSLRGVGTGELFFGEGSRLTVL.

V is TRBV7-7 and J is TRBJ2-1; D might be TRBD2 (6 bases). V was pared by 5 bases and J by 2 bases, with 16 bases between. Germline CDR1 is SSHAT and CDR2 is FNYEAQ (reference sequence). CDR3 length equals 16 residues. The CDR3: CASSASRRAPYNEQFF. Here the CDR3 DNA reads TGTGCCAGCAGCGCCTCACGGAGGGCTCCCTACAATGAGCAGTTCTTC.

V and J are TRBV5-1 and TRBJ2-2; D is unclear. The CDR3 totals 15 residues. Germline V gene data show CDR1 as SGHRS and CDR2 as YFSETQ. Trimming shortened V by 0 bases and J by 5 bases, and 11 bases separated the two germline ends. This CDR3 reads CASSLEASGTGELFF. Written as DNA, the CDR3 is TGCGCCAGCAGCTTGGAGGCTAGTGGAACCGGGGAGCTGTTTTTT.

In nucleotides, the CDR3 is TGTGCCAGCAGCGGGCCCCGGGAACCCTACGAGCAGTACTTC. Protein sequence: CASSGPREPYEQYF. V usage is TRBV7-9 and J usage is TRBJ2-7, with D tentatively TRBD2 (5 bases). This CDR3 comprises 14 residues. Trimming left V 5 bases short and J 2 bases short, with 13 bases between. The V gene's germline CDR1 is SEHNR and CDR2 FQNEAQ (reference sequence).

The CDR3 protein is CASSPLTAGLGANVLTF. For the CDR3, the DNA is TGTGCCAGCAGCCCCCTAACGGCCGGACTTGGGGCCAACGTCCTGACTTTC. The chain employs TRBV7-8 and TRBJ2-6, with D tentatively TRBD2 (5 bases). The CDR3 has 17 residues. Germline CDR1 SGHVS, CDR2 FQNEAQ. Trimming shortened V by 5 bases and J by 3 bases, and 17 bases separated the two germline ends.

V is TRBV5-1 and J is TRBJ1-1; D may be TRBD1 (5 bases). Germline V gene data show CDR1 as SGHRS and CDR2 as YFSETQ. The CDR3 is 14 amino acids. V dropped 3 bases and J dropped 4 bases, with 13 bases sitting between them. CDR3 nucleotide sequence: TGCGCCAGCAGCTCAGGACACGGGGGCACTGAAGCTTTCTTT. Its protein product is CASSSGHGGTEAFF.

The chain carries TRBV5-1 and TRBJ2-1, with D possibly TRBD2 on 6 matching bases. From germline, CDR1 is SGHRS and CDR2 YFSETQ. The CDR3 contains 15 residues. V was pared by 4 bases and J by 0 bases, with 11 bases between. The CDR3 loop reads CASSVGGSSYNEQFF. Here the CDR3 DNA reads TGCGCCAGCAGCGTCGGAGGGAGCTCCTACAATGAGCAGTTCTTC.

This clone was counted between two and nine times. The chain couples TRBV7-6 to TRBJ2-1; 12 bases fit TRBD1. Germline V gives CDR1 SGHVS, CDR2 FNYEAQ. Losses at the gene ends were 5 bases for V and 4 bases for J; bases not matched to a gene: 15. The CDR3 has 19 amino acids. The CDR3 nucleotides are TGTGCCAGCAGCCCATGGTCCCGGGACAGGGGGCGACTATACAATGAGCAGTTCTTC. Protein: CASSPWSRDRGRLYNEQFF.

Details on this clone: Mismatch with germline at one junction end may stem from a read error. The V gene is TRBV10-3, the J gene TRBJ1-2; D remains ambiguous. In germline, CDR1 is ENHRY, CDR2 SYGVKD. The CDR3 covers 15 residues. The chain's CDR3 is CAIRESLLTNYGYTF. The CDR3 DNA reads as TGTGCCATCAGAGAGTCTCTGCTAACTAACTATGGCTACACCTTC.

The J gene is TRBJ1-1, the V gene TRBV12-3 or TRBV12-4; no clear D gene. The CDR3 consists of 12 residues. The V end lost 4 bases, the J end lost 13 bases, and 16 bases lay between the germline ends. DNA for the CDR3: TGTGCCAGCAGTTCCGGACTGCCGCGAGGTTTCTTT. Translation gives CASSSGLPRGFF.

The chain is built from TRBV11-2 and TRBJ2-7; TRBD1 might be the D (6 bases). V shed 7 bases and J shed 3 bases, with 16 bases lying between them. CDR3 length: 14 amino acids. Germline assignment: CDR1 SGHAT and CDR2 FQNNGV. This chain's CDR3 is CASKETDRFYEQYF. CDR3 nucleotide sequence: TGTGCCAGCAAGGAGACGGACAGATTCTACGAGCAGTACTTC.

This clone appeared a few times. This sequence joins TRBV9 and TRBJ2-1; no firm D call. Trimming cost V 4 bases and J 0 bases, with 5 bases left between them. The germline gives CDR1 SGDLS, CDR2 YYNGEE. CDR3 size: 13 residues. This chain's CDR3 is CASSLSSYNEQFF. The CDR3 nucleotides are TGTGCCAGCAGCTTGAGCTCCTACAATGAGCAGTTCTTC.

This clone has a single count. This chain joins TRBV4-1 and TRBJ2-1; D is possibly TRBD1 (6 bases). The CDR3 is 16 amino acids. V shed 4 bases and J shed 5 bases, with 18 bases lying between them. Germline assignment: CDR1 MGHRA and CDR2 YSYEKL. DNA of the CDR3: TGCGCCAGCAGCCGAGGAACAGGGTTTGGGGACAATGAGCAGTTCTTC. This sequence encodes CASSRGTGFGDNEQFF.

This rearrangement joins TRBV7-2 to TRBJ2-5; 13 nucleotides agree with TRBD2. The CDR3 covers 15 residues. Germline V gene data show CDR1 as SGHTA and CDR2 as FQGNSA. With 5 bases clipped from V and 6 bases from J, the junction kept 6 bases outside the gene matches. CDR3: CASSLWTSGSKTQYF. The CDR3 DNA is TGTGCCAGCAGCCTATGGACTAGCGGGAGTAAGACCCAGTACTTC.